This TCR beta chain derives from a study of T cell responses to AZD1222 COVID-19 vaccine. The CDR3 consists of 12 residues. Germline CDR1 reads WNHNN; CDR2 reads SYGVQD (reference sequence). Losses at the gene ends were 7 bases for V and 6 bases for J; bases not matched to a gene: 4. Whole-study findings and limits: At study baseline, merely over 5 AZD1222 recipients were seropositive.

As to this clone: The antigen is not known.

Data came from immunoSEQ multiplex PCR; TCRdb stores just in-frame clones and leaves some out. Among 60,000 to 85,000 clones, 88% were seen once, and the ten largest hold around 5.1%. This material consisted of peripheral blood, taken 28 days after the second dose of the MenACWY control vaccine. The receptor comes from an adult who received the MenACWY meningococcal vaccine as a control. The rearrangement joins TRBV10-1 to TRBJ1-2; 8 bases fit TRBD1. CDR3 bases: TGCGCCAGCACCTGGACAGGGAATGGCTACACCTTC. This translates into CASTWTGNGYTF.